These 15 T cell receptor beta chains originate from one sample sequenced in a study of T cell responses to AZD1222 COVID-19 vaccine. Sequencing was performed with immunoSEQ multiplex PCR; in TCRdb, only in-frame clones are kept and a portion is missing. The top ten clones hold roughly 4.7% of a sample with some 150,000 clones, around 91% of them seen once. Sequences were derived from peripheral blood, sampled on day 0 of AZD1222 vaccination. The source is an adult in good health.

The chain recombines TRBV7-9 with TRBJ1-4; tentative D call: TRBD1 (5 bases). The CDR3 has 15 amino acids. Germline V gene data show CDR1 as SEHNR and CDR2 as FQNEAQ (reference sequence). V gave up 5 bases and J gave up 0 bases, with 10 bases separating them. CDR3 sequence: CASSPSTATNEKLFF. The CDR3, as DNA: TGTGCCAGCAGCCCTTCGACAGCAACTAATGAAAAACTGTTTTTT.

This sequence joins TRBV5-1 and TRBJ2-3; D gene ambiguous. CDR3 length equals 15 residues. CDR1 and CDR2 from the germline V gene are SGHRS and YFSETQ. The V and J ends lost 4 bases and 0 bases respectively, with 12 bases between them. The CDR3 DNA reads TGCGCCAGCAGCCCCCCACGGAGTAGCACAGATACGCAGTATTTT. It codes for CASSPPRSSTDTQYF.

This chain connects TRBV2 to TRBJ1-1; 11 nucleotides match TRBD1. V was clipped by 5 bases and J by 7 bases; unmatched bases: 6. CDR1 SNHLY and CDR2 FYNNEI come from the germline V gene. CDR3 size: 14 residues. Here the CDR3 reads CASSRGTGGLEAFF. The CDR3 DNA is TGTGCCAGCAGTCGCGGGACAGGGGGACTTGAAGCTTTCTTT.

The rearrangement uses TRBV27 and TRBJ2-2; D is perhaps TRBD1 (5 bases). Germline CDR1 and CDR2: MNHEY and SMNVEV (reference sequence). The length of the CDR3 is 15 residues. The ends were cut back, 1 base at V and 6 bases at J, with 12 bases in the middle. CDR3 region: CASSLLPRVSGELFF. CDR3 DNA sequence: TGTGCCAGCAGTTTATTGCCCAGGGTTTCCGGGGAGCTGTTTTTT.

In this sample, this clone turned up a few times. The chain is built from TRBV5-1 and TRBJ2-2; D unresolved. Trimming left V 0 bases short and J 0 bases short, with 6 bases between. The CDR3 runs 15 residues. CDR1 is SGHRS and CDR2 is YFSETQ in the germline V gene. CDR3 protein: CASSLVLTNTGELFF. As DNA, the CDR3 is TGCGCCAGCAGCTTGGTACTGACGAACACCGGGGAGCTGTTTTTT. Full variable domain (missing parts from reference TRBV5-1 and TRBJ2-2): KAGVTQTPRYLIKTRGQQVTLSCSPISGHRSVSWYQQTPGQGLQFLFEYFSETQRNKGNFPGRFSGRQFSNSRSEMNVSTLELGDSALYLCASSLVLTNTGELFFGEGSRLTVL.

This sequence joins TRBV4-1 and TRBJ1-2; a weak D match, TRBD1 (6 bases). Germline CDR1 reads MGHRA; CDR2 reads YSYEKL. The V and J ends lost 4 bases and 6 bases respectively, with 18 bases between them. The CDR3 is 15 residues long. This CDR3 reads CASSPRGLITDGYTF. CDR3 in DNA: TGCGCCAGCAGCCCCCGGGGGCTTATTACAGATGGCTACACCTTC.

Here the CDR3 DNA reads TGTGCCAGCAGCTCCCCCGGGTTGGTAAACACCATATATTTT. This gives the protein CASSSPGLVNTIYF. The chain uses TRBV5-6 and TRBJ1-3, with D uncertain. Germline-derived CDR1 and CDR2 are SGHDT and YYEEEE. The ends were cut back, 3 bases at V and 6 bases at J, with 13 bases in the middle. The CDR3 is 14 residues long.

The chain is built from TRBV18 and TRBJ2-2, with TRBD2 as a possible D gene (6 bases). CDR1 is KGHSH, CDR2 LQKENI, per germline. V was clipped by 8 bases and J by 0 bases, with 13 bases between them. This CDR3 is built from 15 residues. CDR3 sequence: CASRRAGTNTGELFF. CDR3 coding DNA: TGTGCCAGCCGACGCGCGGGAACGAACACCGGGGAGCTGTTTTTT.

The J gene is TRBJ2-1, the V gene TRBV19, with 10 bases lining up with TRBD2. Germline V lookup: CDR1 LNHDA, CDR2 SQIVND (reference sequence). The CDR3 loop spans 16 amino acids. Trimming cost V 7 bases and J 4 bases; bases outside gene matches: 10. CDR3 sequence (DNA): TGTGCCAGTACCCCCCTAGCGGGGGCTACGTACAATGAGCAGTTCTTC. Encoded protein: CASTPLAGATYNEQFF.

This chain connects TRBV27 to TRBJ2-1, with TRBD1 as a possible D gene (5 bases). Trimming pared 6 bases from V and 4 bases from J, leaving 10 bases between. Germline V gene data show CDR1 as MNHEY and CDR2 as SMNVEV (reference sequence). This CDR3 contains 13 residues. The CDR3 loop is CASSLTGYNEQFF. The DNA for the CDR3 is TGTGCCAGCAGCTTAACAGGATACAATGAGCAGTTCTTC.

The chain couples TRBV29-1 to TRBJ1-1, with D tentatively TRBD1 (6 bases). The CDR3 runs 12 residues. Germline V gene data show CDR1 as SQVTM and CDR2 as ANQGSEA. V was shortened by 7 bases and J by 1 base, with 10 bases between the two germline ends. Here the CDR3 reads CSGRGWNTEAFF. CDR3 DNA sequence: TGCAGCGGCAGGGGATGGAACACTGAAGCTTTCTTT.

V usage is TRBV30 and J usage is TRBJ1-6; D gene uncertain. The V gene lost 5 bases and the J gene lost 6 bases, with 8 bases spanning the gap. CDR1 is GTSNPN and CDR2 is SVGIG in the germline V gene (reference sequence). This CDR3 region has 12 residues. The CDR3 DNA reads as TGTGCCTGGGAACGGGGTAATTCACCCCTCCACTTT. As protein: CAWERGNSPLHF.

This sequence joins TRBV5-1 and TRBJ2-3; D not certain. V was clipped by 1 base and J by 1 base, with 7 bases between them. The CDR3 is made up of 14 amino acids. In germline, CDR1 is SGHRS, CDR2 YFSETQ. This CDR3 is CASSLMGGTDTQYF. The CDR3 region has the DNA TGCGCCAGCAGCTTGATGGGCGGCACAGATACGCAGTATTTT.

V gene TRBV5-6 combines with J gene TRBJ2-7; 8 bases line up with TRBD1. The CDR3 loop spans 18 amino acids. Per germline, CDR1 SGHDT and CDR2 YYEEEE. J gave up 2 bases and V 4 bases, and 17 bases lay outside the gene matches. Here the CDR3 reads CASSATGAWRSETYEQYF. As DNA, the CDR3 is TGTGCCAGCAGCGCGACAGGGGCGTGGAGAAGCGAGACCTACGAGCAGTACTTC. The entire variable domain, with the rest obtained from reference TRBV5-6 and TRBJ2-7, is as follows: DAGVTQSPTHLIKTRGQQVTLRCSPKSGHDTVSWYQQALGQGPQFIFQYYEEEERQRGNFPDRFSGHQFPNYSSELNVNALLLGDSALYLCASSATGAWRSETYEQYFGPGTRLTVT.

The gene calls are TRBV4-1 and TRBJ2-7, with D unresolved. Trimming removed 3 bases at V and 5 bases at J, with 26 bases between. CDR3 length: 18 amino acids. Germline V gene data show CDR1 as MGHRA and CDR2 as YSYEKL. CDR3 residues: CASSHRNLLADGRHEQYF. CDR3 nucleotide sequence: TGCGCCAGCAGCCACCGAAACCTTCTGGCGGATGGGCGGCACGAGCAGTACTTC.